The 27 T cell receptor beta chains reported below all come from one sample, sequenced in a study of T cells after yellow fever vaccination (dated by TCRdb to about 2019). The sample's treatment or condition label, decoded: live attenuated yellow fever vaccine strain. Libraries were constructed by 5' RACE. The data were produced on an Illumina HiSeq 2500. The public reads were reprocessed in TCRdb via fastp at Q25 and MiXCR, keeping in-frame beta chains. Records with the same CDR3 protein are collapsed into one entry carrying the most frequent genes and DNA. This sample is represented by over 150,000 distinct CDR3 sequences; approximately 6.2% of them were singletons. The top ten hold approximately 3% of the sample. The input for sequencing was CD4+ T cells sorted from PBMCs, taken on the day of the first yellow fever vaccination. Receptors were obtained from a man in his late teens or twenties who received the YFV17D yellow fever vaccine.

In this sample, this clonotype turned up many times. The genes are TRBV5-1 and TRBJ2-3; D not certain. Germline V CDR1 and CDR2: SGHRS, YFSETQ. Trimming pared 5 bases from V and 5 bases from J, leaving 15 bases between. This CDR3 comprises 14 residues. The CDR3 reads CASSLSTQRDTQYF. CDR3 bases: TGCGCCAGCAGTCTTTCTACACAACGAGATACGCAGTATTTT.

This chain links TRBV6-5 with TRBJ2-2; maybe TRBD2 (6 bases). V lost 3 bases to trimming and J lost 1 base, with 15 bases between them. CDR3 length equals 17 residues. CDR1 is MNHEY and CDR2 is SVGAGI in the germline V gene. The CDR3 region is CASSYRAGSMNTGELFF. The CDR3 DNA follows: TGTGCCAGCAGTTATAGGGCGGGGTCTATGAACACCGGGGAGCTGTTTTTT.

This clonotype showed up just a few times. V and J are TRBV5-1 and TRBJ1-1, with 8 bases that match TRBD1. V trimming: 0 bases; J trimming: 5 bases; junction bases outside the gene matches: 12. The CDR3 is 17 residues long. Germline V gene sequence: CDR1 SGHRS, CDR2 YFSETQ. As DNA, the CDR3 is TGCGCCAGCAGCTTGGCACCCAGGGGGCGAGGTGGTACTGAAGCTTTCTTT. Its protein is CASSLAPRGRGGTEAFF. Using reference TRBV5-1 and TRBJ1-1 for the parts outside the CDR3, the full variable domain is KAGVTQTPRYLIKTRGQQVTLSCSPISGHRSVSWYQQTPGQGLQFLFEYFSETQRNKGNFPGRFSGRQFSNSRSEMNVSTLELGDSALYLCASSLAPRGRGGTEAFFGQGTRLTVV.

This CDR3 is CASSLARGVQPQHF. Here the CDR3 DNA reads TGTGCCAGCAGCTTAGCGCGGGGGGTTCAGCCCCAGCATTTT. V gene TRBV7-2 combines with J gene TRBJ1-5, with D possibly TRBD1 on 5 matching bases. Germline CDR1 SGHTA, CDR2 FQGNSA. V lost 0 bases to trimming and J lost 6 bases, with 9 bases between them. CDR3 length equals 14 residues.

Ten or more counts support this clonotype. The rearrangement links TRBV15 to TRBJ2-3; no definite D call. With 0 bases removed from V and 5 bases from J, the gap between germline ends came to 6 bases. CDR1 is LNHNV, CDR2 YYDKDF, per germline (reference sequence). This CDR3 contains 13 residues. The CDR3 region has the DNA TGTGCCACCAGCAGAGATAGAGGAGATACGCAGTATTTT. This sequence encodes CATSRDRGDTQYF.

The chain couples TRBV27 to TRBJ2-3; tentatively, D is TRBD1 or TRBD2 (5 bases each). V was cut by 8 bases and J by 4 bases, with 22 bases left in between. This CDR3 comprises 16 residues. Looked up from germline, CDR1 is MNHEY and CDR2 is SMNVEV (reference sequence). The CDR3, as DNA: TGTGCCAGCTCAGGGCCGGTCTGGGGGACGTCAGATACGCAGTATTTT. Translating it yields CASSGPVWGTSDTQYF.

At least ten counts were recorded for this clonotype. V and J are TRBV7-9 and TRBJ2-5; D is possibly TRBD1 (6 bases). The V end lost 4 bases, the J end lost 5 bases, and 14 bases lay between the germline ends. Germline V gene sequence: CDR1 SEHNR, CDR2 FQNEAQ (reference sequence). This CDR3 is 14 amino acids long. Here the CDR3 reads CASSWSSGAETQYF. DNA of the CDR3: TGTGCCAGCAGCTGGTCCTCAGGGGCGGAGACCCAGTACTTC. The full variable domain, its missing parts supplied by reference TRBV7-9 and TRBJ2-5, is DTGVSQNPRHKITKRGQNVTFRCDPISEHNRLYWYRQTLGQGPEFLTYFQNEAQLEKSRLLSDRFSAERPKGSFSTLEIQRTEQGDSAMYLCASSWSSGAETQYFGPGTRLLVL.

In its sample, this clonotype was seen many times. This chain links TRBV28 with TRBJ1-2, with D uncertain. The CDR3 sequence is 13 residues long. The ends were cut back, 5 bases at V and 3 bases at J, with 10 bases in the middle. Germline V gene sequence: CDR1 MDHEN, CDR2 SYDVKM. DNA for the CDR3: TGTGCCAGCAGTCCCGGGCCTTACTATGGCTACACCTTC. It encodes CASSPGPYYGYTF.

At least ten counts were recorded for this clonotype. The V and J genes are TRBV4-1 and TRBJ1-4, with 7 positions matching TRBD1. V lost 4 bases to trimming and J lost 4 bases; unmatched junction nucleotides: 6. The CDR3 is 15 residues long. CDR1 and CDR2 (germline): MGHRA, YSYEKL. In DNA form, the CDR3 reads TGCGCCAGCAGCCGATCGGGACAGCGTAATGAAAAACTGTTTTTT. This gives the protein CASSRSGQRNEKLFF.

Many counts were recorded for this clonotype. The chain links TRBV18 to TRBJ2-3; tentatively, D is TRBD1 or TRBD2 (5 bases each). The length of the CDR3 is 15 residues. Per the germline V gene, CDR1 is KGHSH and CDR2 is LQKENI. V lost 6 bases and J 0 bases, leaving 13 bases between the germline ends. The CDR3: CASSPGTVSTDTQYF. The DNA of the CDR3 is TGTGCCAGCTCCCCGGGGACGGTCAGCACAGATACGCAGTATTTT.

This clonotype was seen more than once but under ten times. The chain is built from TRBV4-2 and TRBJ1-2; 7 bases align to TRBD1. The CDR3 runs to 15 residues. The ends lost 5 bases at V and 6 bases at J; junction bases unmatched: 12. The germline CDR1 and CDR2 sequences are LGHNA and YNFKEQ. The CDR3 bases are TGTGCCAGCAGCTCAAACCCGACAGGGTCGGATGGCTACACCTTC. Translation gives CASSSNPTGSDGYTF.

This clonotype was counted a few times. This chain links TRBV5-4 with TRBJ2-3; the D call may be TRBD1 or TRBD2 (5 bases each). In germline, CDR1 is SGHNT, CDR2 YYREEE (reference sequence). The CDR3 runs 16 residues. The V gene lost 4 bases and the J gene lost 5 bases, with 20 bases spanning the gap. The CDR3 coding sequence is TGTGCCAGCAGCCTAGGGACGACAAAGGCCGGAGATACGCAGTATTTT. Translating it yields CASSLGTTKAGDTQYF. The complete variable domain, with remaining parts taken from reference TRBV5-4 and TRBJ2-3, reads ETGVTQSPTHLIKTRGQQVTLRCSSQSGHNTVSWYQQALGQGPQFIFQYYREEENGRGNFPPRFSGLQFPNYSSELNVNALELDDSALYLCASSLGTTKAGDTQYFGPGTRLTVL.

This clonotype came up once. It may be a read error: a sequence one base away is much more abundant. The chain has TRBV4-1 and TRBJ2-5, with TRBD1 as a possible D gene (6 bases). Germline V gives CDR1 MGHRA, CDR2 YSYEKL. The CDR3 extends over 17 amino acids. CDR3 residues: CDSSKFAVDSARAPQYF. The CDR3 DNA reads TGCGACAGCAGCAAATTCGCCGTGGACAGCGCCCGAGCGCCCCAGTACTTC.

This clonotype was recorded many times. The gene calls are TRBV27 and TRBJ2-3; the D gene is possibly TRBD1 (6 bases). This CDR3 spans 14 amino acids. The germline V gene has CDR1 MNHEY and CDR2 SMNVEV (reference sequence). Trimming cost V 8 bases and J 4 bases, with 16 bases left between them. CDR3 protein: CASGYRDNSDTQYF. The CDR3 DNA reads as TGTGCCAGCGGCTACCGGGACAACTCAGATACGCAGTATTTT.

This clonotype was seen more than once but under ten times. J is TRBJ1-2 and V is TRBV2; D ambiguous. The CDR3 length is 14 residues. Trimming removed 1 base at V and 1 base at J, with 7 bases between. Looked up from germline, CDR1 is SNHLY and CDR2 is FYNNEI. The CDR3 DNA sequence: TGTGCCAGCAGTGAAGTATCAGTTAACTATGGCTACACCTTC. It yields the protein CASSEVSVNYGYTF.

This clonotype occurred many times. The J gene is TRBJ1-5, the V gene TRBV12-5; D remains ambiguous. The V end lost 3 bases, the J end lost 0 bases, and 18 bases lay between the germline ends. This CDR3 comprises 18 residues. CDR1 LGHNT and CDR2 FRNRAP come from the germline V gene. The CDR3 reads CASGFLTLNHYSNQPQHF. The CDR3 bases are TGTGCTAGTGGTTTCCTGACCCTAAACCATTATAGCAATCAGCCCCAGCATTTT.

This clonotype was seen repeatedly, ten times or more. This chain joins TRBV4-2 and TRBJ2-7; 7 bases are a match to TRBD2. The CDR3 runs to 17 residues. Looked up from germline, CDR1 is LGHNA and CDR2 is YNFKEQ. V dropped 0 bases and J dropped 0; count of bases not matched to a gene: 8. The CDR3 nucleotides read TGTGCCAGCAGCCAAGATCATGGCGGGGGTAGCTCCTACGAGCAGTACGTC. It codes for CASSQDHGGGSSYEQYV.

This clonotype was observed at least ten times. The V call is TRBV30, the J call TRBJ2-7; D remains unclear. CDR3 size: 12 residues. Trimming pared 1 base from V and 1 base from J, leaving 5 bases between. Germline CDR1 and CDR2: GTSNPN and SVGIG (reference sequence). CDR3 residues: CAWSGLSYEQYF. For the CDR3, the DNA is TGTGCCTGGAGTGGTCTTTCCTACGAGCAGTACTTC.

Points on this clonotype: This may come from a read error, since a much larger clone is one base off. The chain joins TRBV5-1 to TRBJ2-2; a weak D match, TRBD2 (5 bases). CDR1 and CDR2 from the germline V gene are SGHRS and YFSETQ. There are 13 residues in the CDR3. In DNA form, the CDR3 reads TGCGCCAGCAGATCCGGGAACACCGGGGAGCCGTTTTTT. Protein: CASRSGNTGEPFF.

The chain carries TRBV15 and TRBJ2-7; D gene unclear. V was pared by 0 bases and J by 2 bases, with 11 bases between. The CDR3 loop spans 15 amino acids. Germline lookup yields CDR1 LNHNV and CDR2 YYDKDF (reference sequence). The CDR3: CATSRDVHGTYEQYV. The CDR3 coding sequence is TGTGCCACCAGCAGAGACGTCCACGGTACCTACGAGCAGTACGTC.

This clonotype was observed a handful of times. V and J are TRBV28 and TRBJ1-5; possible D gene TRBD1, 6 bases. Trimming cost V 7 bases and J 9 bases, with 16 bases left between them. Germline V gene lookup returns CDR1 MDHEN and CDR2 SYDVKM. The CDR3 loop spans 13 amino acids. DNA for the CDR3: TGTGCCAGCATCAAATTACAGGGATGGCCCCAGCATTTT. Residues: CASIKLQGWPQHF.

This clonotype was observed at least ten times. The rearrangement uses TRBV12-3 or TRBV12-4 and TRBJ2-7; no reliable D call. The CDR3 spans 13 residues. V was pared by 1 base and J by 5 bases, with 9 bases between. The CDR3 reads CASSLGESDEQYV. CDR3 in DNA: TGTGCCAGCAGTTTAGGCGAGTCCGACGAGCAGTACGTC.

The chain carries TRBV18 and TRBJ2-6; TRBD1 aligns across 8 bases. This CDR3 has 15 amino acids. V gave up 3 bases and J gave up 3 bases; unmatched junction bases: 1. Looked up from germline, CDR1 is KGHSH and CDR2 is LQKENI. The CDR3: CASSPDRGGANVLTF. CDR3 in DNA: TGTGCCAGCTCACCTGACAGGGGTGGGGCCAACGTCCTGACTTTC.

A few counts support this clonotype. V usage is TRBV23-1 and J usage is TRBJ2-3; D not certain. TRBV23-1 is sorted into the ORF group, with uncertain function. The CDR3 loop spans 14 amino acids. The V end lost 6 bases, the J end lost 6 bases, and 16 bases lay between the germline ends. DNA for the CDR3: TGCGCCAGCAGACCCAGCCAACCCCCCGATACGCAGTATTTT. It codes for CASRPSQPPDTQYF.

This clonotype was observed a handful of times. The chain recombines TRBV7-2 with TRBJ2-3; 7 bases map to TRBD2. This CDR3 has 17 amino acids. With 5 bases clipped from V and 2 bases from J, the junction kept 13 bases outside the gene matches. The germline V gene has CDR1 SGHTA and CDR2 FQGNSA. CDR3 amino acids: CASSKGWGGWPTDTQYF. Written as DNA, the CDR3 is TGTGCCAGCAGCAAGGGTTGGGGGGGTTGGCCCACAGATACGCAGTATTTT.

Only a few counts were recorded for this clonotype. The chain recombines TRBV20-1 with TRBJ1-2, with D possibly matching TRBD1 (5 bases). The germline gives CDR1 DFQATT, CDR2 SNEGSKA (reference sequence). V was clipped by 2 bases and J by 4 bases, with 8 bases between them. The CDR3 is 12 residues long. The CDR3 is CSARMGTYGYTF. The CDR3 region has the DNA TGCAGTGCTAGAATGGGGACCTATGGCTACACCTTC.

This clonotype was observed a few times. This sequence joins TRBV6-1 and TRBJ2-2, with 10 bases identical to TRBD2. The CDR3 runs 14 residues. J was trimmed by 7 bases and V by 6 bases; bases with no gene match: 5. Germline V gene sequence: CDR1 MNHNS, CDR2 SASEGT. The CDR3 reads CASRQRGGNGELFF. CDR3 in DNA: TGTGCCAGCAGGCAGCGGGGGGGTAACGGGGAGCTGTTTTTT.